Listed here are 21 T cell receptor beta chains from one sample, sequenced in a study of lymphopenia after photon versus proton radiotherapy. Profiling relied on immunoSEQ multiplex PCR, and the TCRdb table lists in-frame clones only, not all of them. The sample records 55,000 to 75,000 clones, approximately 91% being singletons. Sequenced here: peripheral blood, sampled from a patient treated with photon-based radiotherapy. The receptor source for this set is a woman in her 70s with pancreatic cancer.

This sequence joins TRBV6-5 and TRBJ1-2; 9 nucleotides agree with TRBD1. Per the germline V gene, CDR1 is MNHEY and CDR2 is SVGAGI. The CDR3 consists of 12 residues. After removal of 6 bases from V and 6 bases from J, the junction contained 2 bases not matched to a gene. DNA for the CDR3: TGTGCCAGCAGGAGGACAGGGGATGGCTACACCTTC. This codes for CASRRTGDGYTF.

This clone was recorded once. The CDR3 bases are TGTGCCAGCAGTTTAGAGGCCCAGGGCGCCGCTGAAGCTTTCTTT. This translates into CASSLEAQGAAEAFF. The chain is built from TRBV2 and TRBJ1-1; the D gene is possibly TRBD1 (5 bases). Trimming stripped 5 bases from V and 6 bases from J, with 19 bases between. In germline, CDR1 is SNHLY, CDR2 FYNNEI. The CDR3 length is 15 residues.

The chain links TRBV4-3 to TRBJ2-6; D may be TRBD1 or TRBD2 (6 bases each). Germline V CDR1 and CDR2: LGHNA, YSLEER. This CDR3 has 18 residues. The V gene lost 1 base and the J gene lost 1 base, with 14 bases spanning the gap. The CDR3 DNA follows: TGCGCCAGCAGCCAAGGAGTGGGGGGCGCTTCTGGGGCCAACGTCCTGACTTTC. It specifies CASSQGVGGASGANVLTF.

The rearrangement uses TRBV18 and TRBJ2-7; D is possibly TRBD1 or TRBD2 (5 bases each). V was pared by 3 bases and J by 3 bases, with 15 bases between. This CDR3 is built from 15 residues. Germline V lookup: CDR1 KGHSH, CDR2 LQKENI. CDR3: CASSPPGQLGYEQYF. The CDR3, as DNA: TGTGCCAGCTCACCCCCGGGGCAGTTGGGCTACGAGCAGTACTTC.

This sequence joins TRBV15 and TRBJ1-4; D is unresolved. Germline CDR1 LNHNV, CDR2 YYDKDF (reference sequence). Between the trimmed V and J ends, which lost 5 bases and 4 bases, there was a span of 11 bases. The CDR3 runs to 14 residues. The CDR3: CATSVRTDNEKLFF. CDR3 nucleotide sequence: TGTGCCACCAGCGTCCGCACGGATAATGAAAAACTGTTTTTT.

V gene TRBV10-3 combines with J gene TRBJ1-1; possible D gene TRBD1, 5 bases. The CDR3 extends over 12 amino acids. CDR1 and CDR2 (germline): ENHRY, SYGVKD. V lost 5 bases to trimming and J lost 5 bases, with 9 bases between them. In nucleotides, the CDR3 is TGTGCCATCAGTTTAAAGGGGACTGAAGCTTTCTTT. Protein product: CAISLKGTEAFF.

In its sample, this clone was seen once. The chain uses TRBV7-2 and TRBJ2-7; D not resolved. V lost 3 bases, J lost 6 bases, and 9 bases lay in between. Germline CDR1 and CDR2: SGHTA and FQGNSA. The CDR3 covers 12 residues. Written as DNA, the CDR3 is TGTGCCAGCAGCTTTTCTCGGTTCGAGCAGTACTTC. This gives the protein CASSFSRFEQYF.

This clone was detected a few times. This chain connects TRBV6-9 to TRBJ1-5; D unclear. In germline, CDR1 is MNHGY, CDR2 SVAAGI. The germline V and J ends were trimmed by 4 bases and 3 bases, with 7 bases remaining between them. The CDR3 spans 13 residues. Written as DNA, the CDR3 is TGTGCCAGCAGTTTCTGGTCCAATCAGCCCCAGCATTTT. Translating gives CASSFWSNQPQHF.

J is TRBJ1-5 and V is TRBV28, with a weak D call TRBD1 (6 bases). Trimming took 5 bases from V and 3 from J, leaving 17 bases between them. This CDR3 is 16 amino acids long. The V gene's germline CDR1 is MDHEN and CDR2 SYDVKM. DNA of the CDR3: TGTGCCAGCAGTCAACATCCGGGGACACCCAATCAGCCCCAGCATTTT. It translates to CASSQHPGTPNQPQHF.

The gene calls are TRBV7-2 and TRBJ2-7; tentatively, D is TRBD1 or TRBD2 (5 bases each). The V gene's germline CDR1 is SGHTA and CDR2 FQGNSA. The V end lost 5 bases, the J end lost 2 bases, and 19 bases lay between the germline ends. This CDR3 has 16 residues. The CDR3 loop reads CASSRGVGTPTYEQYF. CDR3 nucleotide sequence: TGTGCCAGCAGCCGAGGAGTAGGGACGCCAACCTACGAGCAGTACTTC.

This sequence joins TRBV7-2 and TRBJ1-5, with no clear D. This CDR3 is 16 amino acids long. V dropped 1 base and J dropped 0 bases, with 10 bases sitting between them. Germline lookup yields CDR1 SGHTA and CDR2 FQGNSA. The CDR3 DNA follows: TGTGCCAGCAGCTTAGAGGGCAGCTATAGCAATCAGCCCCAGCATTTT. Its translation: CASSLEGSYSNQPQHF. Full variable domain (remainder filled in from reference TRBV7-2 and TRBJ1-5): GAGVSQSPSNKVTEKGKDVELRCDPISGHTALYWYRQSLGQGLEFLIYFQGNSAPDKSGLPSDRFSAERTGGSVSTLTIQRTQQEDSAVYLCASSLEGSYSNQPQHFGDGTRLSIL.

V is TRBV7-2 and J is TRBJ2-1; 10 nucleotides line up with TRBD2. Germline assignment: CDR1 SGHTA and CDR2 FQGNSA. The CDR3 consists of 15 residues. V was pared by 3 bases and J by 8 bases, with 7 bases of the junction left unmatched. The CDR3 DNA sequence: TGTGCCAGCAGCTTCGGGGCTAGCGGGAGTTATGAGCAGTTCTTC. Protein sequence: CASSFGASGSYEQFF. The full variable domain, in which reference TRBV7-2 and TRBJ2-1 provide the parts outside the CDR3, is GAGVSQSPSNKVTEKGKDVELRCDPISGHTALYWYRQSLGQGLEFLIYFQGNSAPDKSGLPSDRFSAERTGGSVSTLTIQRTQQEDSAVYLCASSFGASGSYEQFFGPGTRLTVL.

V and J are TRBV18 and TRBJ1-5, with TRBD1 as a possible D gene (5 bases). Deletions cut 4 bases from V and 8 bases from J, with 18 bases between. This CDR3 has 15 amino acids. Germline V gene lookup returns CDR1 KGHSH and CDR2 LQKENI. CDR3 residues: CASSRDPGSVEPQHF. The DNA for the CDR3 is TGTGCCAGCTCACGGGACCCAGGGTCCGTAGAGCCCCAGCATTTT.

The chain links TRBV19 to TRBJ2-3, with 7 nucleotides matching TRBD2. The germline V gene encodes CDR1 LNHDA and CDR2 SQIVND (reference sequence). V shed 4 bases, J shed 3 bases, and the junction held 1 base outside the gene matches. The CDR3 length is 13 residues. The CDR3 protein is CASSSGRTDTQYF. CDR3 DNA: TGTGCCAGTAGTAGCGGGAGAACAGATACGCAGTATTTT.

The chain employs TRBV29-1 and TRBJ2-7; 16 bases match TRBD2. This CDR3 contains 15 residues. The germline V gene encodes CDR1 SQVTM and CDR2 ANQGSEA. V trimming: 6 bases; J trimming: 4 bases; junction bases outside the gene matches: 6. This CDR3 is CSVSGTSGRGYEQYF. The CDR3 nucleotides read TGCAGCGTATCCGGGACTAGCGGGAGGGGATACGAGCAGTACTTC.

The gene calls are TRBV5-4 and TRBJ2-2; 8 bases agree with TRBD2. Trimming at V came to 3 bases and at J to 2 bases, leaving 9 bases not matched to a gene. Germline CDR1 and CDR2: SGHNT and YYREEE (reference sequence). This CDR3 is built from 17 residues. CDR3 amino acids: CASSSSSTSVNTGELFF. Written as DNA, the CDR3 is TGTGCCAGCAGCTCTTCCTCGACTAGCGTAAACACCGGGGAGCTGTTTTTT.

Here the CDR3 reads CASSWTSGSYEQYF. The CDR3 region has the DNA TGTGCCAGCAGCTGGACTAGCGGATCCTACGAGCAGTACTTC. This chain links TRBV11-2 with TRBJ2-7, with 10 positions matching TRBD2. V trimming: 4 bases; J trimming: 1 base; junction bases outside the gene matches: 1. Per the germline V gene, CDR1 is SGHAT and CDR2 is FQNNGV. The CDR3 extends over 14 amino acids.

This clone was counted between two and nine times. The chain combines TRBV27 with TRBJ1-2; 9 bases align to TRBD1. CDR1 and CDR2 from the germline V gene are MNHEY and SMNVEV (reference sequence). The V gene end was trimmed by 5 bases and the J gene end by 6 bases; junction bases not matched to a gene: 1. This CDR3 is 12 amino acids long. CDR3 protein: CASSGTGHGYTF. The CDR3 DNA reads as TGTGCCAGCAGTGGGACAGGGCATGGCTACACCTTC.

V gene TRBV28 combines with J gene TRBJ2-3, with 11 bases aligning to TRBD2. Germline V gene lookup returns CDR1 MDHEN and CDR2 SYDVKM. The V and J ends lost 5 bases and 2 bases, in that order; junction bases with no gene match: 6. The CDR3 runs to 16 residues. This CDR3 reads CASSTGTSGFTDTQYF. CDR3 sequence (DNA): TGTGCCAGCAGTACCGGGACTAGCGGATTCACAGATACGCAGTATTTT.

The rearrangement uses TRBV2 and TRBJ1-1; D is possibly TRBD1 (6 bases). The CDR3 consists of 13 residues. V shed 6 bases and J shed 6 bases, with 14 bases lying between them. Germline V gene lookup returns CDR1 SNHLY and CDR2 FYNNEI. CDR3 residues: CASRINTGSEAFF. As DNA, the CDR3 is TGTGCCAGCAGAATTAATACAGGGTCTGAAGCTTTCTTT. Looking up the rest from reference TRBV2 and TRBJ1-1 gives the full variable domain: EPEVTQTPSHQVTQMGQEVILRCVPISNHLYFYWYRQILGQKVEFLVSFYNNEISEKSEIFDDQFSVERPDGSNFTLKIRSTKLEDSAMYFCASRINTGSEAFFGQGTRLTVV.

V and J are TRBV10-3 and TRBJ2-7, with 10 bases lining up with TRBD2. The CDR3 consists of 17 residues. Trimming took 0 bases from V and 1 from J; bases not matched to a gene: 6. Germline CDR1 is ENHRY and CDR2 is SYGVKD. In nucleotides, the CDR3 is TGTGCCATCAGTGAGTCACTAGCGGGAAACCATTCCTACGAGCAGTACTTC. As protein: CAISESLAGNHSYEQYF.